A selection of T cell receptor beta chains follows, all from one sample in a study of cytomegalovirus exposure and HLA in healthy donors. The table came from immunoSEQ multiplex PCR; TCRdb's copy has only in-frame clones and leaves some out. The sample comprises about 130,000 clones, approximately 80% of which are singletons, and more than 3% rests with the top ten. The material sequenced was PBMCs. Receptors were obtained from a male donor in good health and CMV-seronegative. The CDR3 runs from the conserved cysteine through the conserved F or W. A D gene is named only where the DNA matches it firmly. Size values are once, few and many counts, or a class for expanded clones, and some rows have none.

j_call d_call v_call clone_size cdr3_aa cdr3_nt
TRBJ2-2 - TRBV4-3 - CASSQETPNTGELFF TGCGCCAGCAGCCAAGAGACACCAAACACCGGGGAGCTGTTTTTT
TRBJ1-4 - TRBV19 - CASNPMHTGTNEKLFF TGTGCCAGCAACCCTATGCATACGGGAACTAATGAAAAACTGTTTTTT
TRBJ2-3 TRBD2 TRBV28 - CASTGGLAGGTDTQYF TGTGCCAGCACCGGAGGCTTAGCGGGGGGCACAGATACGCAGTATTTT
TRBJ1-2 - TRBV6-5 many CASSYEDRAGYGYTF TGTGCCAGCAGTTACGAGGACCGGGCGGGGTATGGCTACACCTTC
TRBJ1-2 - TRBV7-9 few CASSPPRGATNYGYTF TGTGCCAGCAGCCCCCCCCGGGGGGCCACTAACTATGGCTACACCTTC
TRBJ1-5 - TRBV19 - CASSPKTGVGSNQPQHF TGTGCCAGTAGTCCTAAGACGGGGGTGGGGAGCAATCAGCCCCAGCATTTT
TRBJ2-5 TRBD2 TRBV4-3 once CASSQDSWLAGGLFPETQYF TGCGCCAGCAGCCAAGATAGTTGGCTAGCGGGGGGTTTGTTCCCAGAGACCCAGTACTTC
TRBJ2-1 TRBD2 TRBV29-1 - CSVLLAGRDNEQFF TGCAGCGTACTACTAGCGGGGCGAGACAATGAGCAGTTCTTC
TRBJ1-1 TRBD1 TRBV9 - CASSTRQGAGNTEAFF TGTGCCAGCAGCACCCGACAGGGGGCCGGGAACACTGAAGCTTTCTTT
TRBJ2-2 TRBD2 TRBV5-1 - CASSLAGGSTGELFF TGCGCCAGCAGCTTGGCGGGGGGAAGCACCGGGGAGCTGTTTTTT
TRBJ2-7 - TRBV7-8 - CASSPLGGRYEQYF TGTGCCAGCAGCCCGCTCGGGGGAAGGTACGAGCAGTACTTC
TRBJ1-1 TRBD1 TRBV5-4 - CAAGQTSTEAFF TGTGCCGCGGGACAGACGAGCACTGAAGCTTTCTTT
TRBJ1-2 TRBD1 TRBV27 few CASSLYWTGGGYTF TGTGCCAGCAGTTTATATTGGACAGGGGGTGGCTACACCTTC
TRBJ2-2 TRBD1 TRBV7-9 - CASSPWDRTGELFF TGTGCCAGCAGCCCGTGGGACAGGACCGGGGAGCTGTTTTTT
TRBJ1-2 - TRBV27 few CASSLSSGADGYTF TGTGCCAGCAGTTTATCGTCAGGGGCGGATGGCTACACCTTC
TRBJ1-2 - TRBV29-1 - CSVAPGYGYTF TGCAGCGTTGCCCCAGGATATGGCTACACCTTC
TRBJ1-2 - TRBV25-1 once CASSVTLGRGYGYTF TGTGCCAGCAGTGTAACTCTCGGGAGGGGATATGGCTACACCTTC
TRBJ2-2 TRBD1 TRBV11-2 - CASSIWTGGHGELFF TGTGCCAGCAGCATCTGGACAGGGGGTCACGGGGAGCTGTTTTTT
TRBJ2-6 TRBD1 TRBV9 - CASSARTGALSGANVLTF TGTGCCAGCAGCGCCCGCACAGGGGCCCTCTCTGGGGCCAACGTCCTGACTTTC
TRBJ1-1 - TRBV6-5 - CASGPGNTEAFF TGTGCAAGCGGGCCGGGAAACACTGAAGCTTTCTTT
TRBJ1-2 TRBD1 TRBV7-2 - CASSLVGQGDYGYTF TGTGCCAGCAGCTTAGTGGGACAGGGTGACTATGGCTACACCTTC
TRBJ2-6 - TRBV4-2 - CASSQIYHTGVSGANVLTF TGTGCCAGCAGCCAAATATACCACACGGGAGTCTCTGGGGCCAACGTCCTGACTTTC
TRBJ1-5 TRBD1 TRBV6-1 - CASSEEEGTGNQPQHF TGTGCCAGCAGTGAAGAAGAGGGGACAGGAAATCAGCCCCAGCATTTT
TRBJ1-4 - TRBV7-9 few CASSSYEKLFF TGTGCCAGCAGCTCTTATGAAAAACTGTTTTTT
TRBJ1-6 TRBD1 TRBV11-3 - CASSTARTGRNSPLHF TGTGCCAGCAGCACAGCCAGGACAGGGAGGAATTCACCCCTCCACTTT
TRBJ2-7 - TRBV18 - CASSGVQSYEQYF TGTGCCAGCTCGGGAGTCCAGTCCTACGAGCAGTACTTC
TRBJ2-5 TRBD1 TRBV6-5 - CASSYRDRGGETQYF TGTGCCAGCAGTTATCGGGACAGGGGAGGCGAGACCCAGTACTTC
TRBJ1-1 TRBD1 TRBV5-1 - CASSLSTGAVNTEAFF TGCGCCAGCAGCTTGTCGACAGGGGCCGTGAACACTGAAGCTTTCTTT
TRBJ1-6 - TRBV5-6 once CASSLGRSSYNSPLHF TGTGCCAGCAGCTTGGGTAGAAGCTCCTATAATTCACCCCTCCACTTT
TRBJ2-1 - TRBV30 - CAWSVRGSSSYNEQFF TGTGCCTGGAGTGTACGGGGGTCCTCCTCCTACAATGAGCAGTTCTTC
TRBJ1-2 - TRBV7-9 - CASTHSGRENYGYTF TGTGCCAGCACTCATTCGGGGCGGGAAAACTATGGCTACACCTTC
TRBJ1-6 TRBD1 TRBV11-3 - CASREDRVAYNSPLHF TGTGCCAGCAGGGAGGACAGGGTCGCCTATAATTCACCCCTCCACTTT
TRBJ1-1 - TRBV4-2 few CASSQEPSPRNTEAFF TGTGCCAGCAGCCAAGAGCCGTCTCCGAGGAACACTGAAGCTTTCTTT
TRBJ2-7 TRBD1 TRBV10-1 - CASSERGTGDEQYF TGCGCCAGCAGTGAGAGGGGGACAGGGGACGAGCAGTACTTC
TRBJ2-1 - TRBV6-1 - CASSGRAYNEQFF TGTGCCAGCAGTGGCAGGGCATACAATGAGCAGTTCTTC
TRBJ2-1 TRBD2 TRBV5-1 few CASSLVLAGNNEQFF TGCGCCAGCAGCTTGGTCCTAGCGGGAAACAATGAGCAGTTCTTC
TRBJ2-7 TRBD2 TRBV4-1 - CASSQGYWLSGRARDEQYF TGCGCCAGCAGCCAAGGTTATTGGCTTAGCGGGAGGGCTCGGGACGAGCAGTACTTC
TRBJ1-6 - TRBV4-3 - CASSLDREENSPLHF TGCGCCAGCAGCCTAGACCGGGAAGAAAATTCACCCCTCCACTTT
TRBJ2-1 TRBD2 TRBV23-1 - CASSHGVAGYNEQFF TGCGCCAGCAGTCATGGAGTAGCGGGGTACAATGAGCAGTTCTTC
TRBJ2-3 TRBD1 TRBV7-2 - CASSANRGRGDTQYF TGTGCCAGCAGCGCTAACAGGGGCCGGGGAGATACGCAGTATTTT
TRBJ2-7 - TRBV5-4 once CASSLFSEQYF TGTGCCAGCAGCTTGTTTAGCGAGCAGTACTTC
TRBJ2-5 TRBD2 TRBV2 - CASSQGLAGETQYF TGTGCCAGCAGCCAGGGACTAGCGGGGGAGACCCAGTACTTC
TRBJ1-3 - TRBV10-2 once CASREGTSTGNTIYF TGCGCCAGCAGAGAAGGGACAAGTACTGGAAACACCATATATTTT
TRBJ2-7 TRBD2 TRBV5-1 - CASSSYLAGVYEQYF TGCGCCAGCAGCTCCTACCTAGCGGGAGTCTACGAGCAGTACTTC
TRBJ2-2 TRBD2 TRBV19 once CASSIFRGDTGELFF TGTGCCAGTAGTATCTTTCGGGGGGACACCGGGGAGCTGTTTTTT
TRBJ1-1 - TRBV6-1 - CASSGGSLNTEAFF TGTGCCAGCAGTGGGGGCAGCCTGAACACTGAAGCTTTCTTT